This T cell receptor beta chain was obtained from a study of sequential checkpoint blockade in melanoma. Study details: Matched biopsies came pretreatment and at week 13 for some 22 patients. Study-level results: Rising tumor T-cell fraction and clonality meant about 30 times likelier benefit.

Treatment described: randomized to nivolumab then ipilimumab (arm A) or the reverse (arm B). Germline assignment: CDR1 SQVTM and CDR2 ANQGSEA. The CDR3 loop spans 14 amino acids. J gave up 0 bases and V 7 bases, and 2 bases lay outside the gene matches. Profiled with immunoSEQ multiplex PCR; TCRdb holds only in-frame clones, not every one. The sample includes approximately 2,000 clones, 20% to 25% seen only once; the top ten take approximately 12%. This clone turned up a few times. Its target is not known. Sequencing was performed on tumor tissue (inferred from file names), taken from a patient given nivolumab and ipilimumab in sequence. The chain is built from TRBV29-1 and TRBJ2-2, with 10 bases that match TRBD1. This clonotype originated in a human donor with melanoma. The chain's CDR3 is CSAGQGTNTGELFF. The CDR3 DNA sequence: TGCAGCGCGGGACAGGGGACGAACACCGGGGAGCTGTTTTTT.